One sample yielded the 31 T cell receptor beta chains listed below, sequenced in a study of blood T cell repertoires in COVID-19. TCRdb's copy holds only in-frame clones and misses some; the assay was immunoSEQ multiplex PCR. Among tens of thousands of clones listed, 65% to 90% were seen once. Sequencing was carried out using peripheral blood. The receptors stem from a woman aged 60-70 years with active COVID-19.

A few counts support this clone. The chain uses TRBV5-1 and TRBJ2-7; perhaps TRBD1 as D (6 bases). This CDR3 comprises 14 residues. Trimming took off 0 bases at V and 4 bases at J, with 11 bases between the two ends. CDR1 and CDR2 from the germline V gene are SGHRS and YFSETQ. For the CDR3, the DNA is TGCGCCAGCAGCTTGGGGACAGAGGGGTACGAGCAGTACTTC. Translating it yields CASSLGTEGYEQYF.

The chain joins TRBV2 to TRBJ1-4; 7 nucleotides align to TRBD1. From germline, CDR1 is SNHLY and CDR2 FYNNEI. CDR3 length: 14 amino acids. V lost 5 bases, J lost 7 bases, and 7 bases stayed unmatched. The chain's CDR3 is CASSWDRAVEKLFF. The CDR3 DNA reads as TGTGCCAGCAGTTGGGACAGAGCAGTTGAAAAACTGTTTTTT.

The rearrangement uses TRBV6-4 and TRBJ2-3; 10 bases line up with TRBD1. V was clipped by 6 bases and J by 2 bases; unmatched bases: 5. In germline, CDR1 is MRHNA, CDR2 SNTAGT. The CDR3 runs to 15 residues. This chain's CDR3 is CASSTGTGDTDTQYF. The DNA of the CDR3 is TGTGCCAGCAGCACCGGGACAGGGGACACAGATACGCAGTATTTT.

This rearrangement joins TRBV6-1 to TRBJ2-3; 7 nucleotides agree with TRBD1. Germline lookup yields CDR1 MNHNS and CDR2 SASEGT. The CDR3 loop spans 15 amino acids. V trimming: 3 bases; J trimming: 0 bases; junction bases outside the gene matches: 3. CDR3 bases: TGTGCCAGCAGTGACCGGGACAGTAGCACAGATACGCAGTATTTT. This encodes CASSDRDSSTDTQYF.

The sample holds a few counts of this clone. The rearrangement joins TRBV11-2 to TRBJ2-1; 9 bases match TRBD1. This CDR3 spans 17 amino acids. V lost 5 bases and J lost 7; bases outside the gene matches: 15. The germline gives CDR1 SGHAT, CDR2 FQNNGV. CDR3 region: CASSPFGQGSPRNEQFF. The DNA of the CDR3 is TGTGCCAGCAGCCCCTTTGGACAGGGGTCGCCGAGGAATGAGCAGTTCTTC.

The CDR3 DNA sequence: TGTGCCAGCAGTTTAAACCCACACAGACAGGGAAGAGCCACTGAAGCTTTCTTT. Protein sequence: CASSLNPHRQGRATEAFF. The chain employs TRBV28 and TRBJ1-1; 7 bases are a match to TRBD1. Germline assignment: CDR1 MDHEN and CDR2 SYDVKM. The CDR3 spans 18 residues. The V and J ends lost 2 bases and 4 bases, in that order; junction bases with no gene match: 16.

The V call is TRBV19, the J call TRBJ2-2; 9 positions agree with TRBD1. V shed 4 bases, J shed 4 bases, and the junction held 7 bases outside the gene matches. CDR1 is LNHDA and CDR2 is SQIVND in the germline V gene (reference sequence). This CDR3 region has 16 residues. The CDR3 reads CASSKWDRVGTGELFF. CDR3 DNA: TGTGCCAGTAGTAAGTGGGACAGGGTTGGCACCGGGGAGCTGTTTTTT.

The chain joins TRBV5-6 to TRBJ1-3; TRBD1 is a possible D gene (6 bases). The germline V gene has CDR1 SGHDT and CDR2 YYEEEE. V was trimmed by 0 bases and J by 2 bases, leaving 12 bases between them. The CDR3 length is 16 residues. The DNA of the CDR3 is TGTGCCAGCAGCTTGGGGGGGCACGCAGCTGGAAACACCATATATTTT. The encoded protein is CASSLGGHAAGNTIYF.

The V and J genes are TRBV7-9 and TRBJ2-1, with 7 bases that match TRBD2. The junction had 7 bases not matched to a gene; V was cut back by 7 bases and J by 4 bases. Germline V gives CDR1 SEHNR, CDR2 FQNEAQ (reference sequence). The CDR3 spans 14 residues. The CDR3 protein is CASIHRDYYNEQFF. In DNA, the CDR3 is TGTGCCAGCATCCACCGGGACTATTACAATGAGCAGTTCTTC. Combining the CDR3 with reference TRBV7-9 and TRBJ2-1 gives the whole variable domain DTGVSQNPRHKITKRGQNVTFRCDPISEHNRLYWYRQTLGQGPEFLTYFQNEAQLEKSRLLSDRFSAERPKGSFSTLEIQRTEQGDSAMYLCASIHRDYYNEQFFGPGTRLTVL.

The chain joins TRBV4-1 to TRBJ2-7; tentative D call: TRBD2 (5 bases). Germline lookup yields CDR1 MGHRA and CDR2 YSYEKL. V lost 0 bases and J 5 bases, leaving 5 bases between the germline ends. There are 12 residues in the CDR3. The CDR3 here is CASSQDGDEQYF. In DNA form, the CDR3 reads TGCGCCAGCAGCCAAGACGGGGACGAGCAGTACTTC.

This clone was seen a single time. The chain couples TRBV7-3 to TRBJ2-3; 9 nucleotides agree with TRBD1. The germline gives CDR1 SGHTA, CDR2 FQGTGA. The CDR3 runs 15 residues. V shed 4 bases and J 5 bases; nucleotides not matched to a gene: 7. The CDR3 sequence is CASSSTGQGGDTQYF. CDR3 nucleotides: TGTGCCAGCAGCTCCACGGGACAGGGTGGAGATACGCAGTATTTT.

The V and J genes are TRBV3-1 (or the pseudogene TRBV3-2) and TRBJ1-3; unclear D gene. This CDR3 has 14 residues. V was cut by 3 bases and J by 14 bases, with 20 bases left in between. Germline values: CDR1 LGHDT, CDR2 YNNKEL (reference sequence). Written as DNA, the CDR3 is TGTGCCAGCAGCCAGGAGAGCGGGTTGGGGTCCGTATATTTT. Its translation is CASSQESGLGSVYF.

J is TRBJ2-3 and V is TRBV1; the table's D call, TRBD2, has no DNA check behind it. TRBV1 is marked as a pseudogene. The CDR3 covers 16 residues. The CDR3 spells CTSSFRDSESTDTQYF. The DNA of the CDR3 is TGCACCAGCAGCTTTCGCGACTCGGAGAGCACAGATACGCAGTATTTT.

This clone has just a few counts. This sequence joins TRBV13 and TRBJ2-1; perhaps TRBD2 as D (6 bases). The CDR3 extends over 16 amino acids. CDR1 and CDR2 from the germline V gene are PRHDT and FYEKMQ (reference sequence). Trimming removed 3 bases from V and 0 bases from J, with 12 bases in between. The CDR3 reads CASSFTGRVSYNEQFF. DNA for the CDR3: TGTGCCAGCAGCTTTACCGGGAGAGTCTCCTACAATGAGCAGTTCTTC.

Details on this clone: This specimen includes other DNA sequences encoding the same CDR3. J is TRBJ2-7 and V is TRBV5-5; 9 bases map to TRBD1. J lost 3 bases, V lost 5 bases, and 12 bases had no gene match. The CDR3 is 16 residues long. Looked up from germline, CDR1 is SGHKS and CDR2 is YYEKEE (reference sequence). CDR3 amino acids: CASSLIGTGRDYEQYF. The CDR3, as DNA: TGTGCCAGCAGTTTGATCGGGACAGGGAGGGACTACGAGCAGTACTTC. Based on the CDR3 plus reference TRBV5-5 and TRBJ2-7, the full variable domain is DAGVTQSPTHLIKTRGQQVTLRCSPISGHKSVSWYQQVLGQGPQFIFQYYEKEERGRGNFPDRFSARQFPNYSSELNVNALLLGDSALYLCASSLIGTGRDYEQYFGPGTRLTVT.

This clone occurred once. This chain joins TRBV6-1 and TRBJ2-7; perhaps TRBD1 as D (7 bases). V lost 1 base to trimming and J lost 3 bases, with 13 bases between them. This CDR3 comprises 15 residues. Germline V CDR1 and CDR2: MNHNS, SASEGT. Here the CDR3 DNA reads TGTGCCAGCAGTGAAGGTAGCAGGGGGGACTACGAGCAGTACTTC. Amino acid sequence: CASSEGSRGDYEQYF.

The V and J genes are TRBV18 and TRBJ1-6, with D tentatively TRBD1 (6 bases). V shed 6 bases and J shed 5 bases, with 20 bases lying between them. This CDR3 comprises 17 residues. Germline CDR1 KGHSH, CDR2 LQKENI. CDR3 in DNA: TGTGCCAGCTCCTCGATGACTCGGACAGTGAATAATTCACCCCTCCACTTT. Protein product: CASSSMTRTVNNSPLHF.

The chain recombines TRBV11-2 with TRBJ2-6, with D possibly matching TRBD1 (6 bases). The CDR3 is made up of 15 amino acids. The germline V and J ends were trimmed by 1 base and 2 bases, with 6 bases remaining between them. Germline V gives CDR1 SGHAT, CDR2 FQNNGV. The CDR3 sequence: CASSLGGPGANVLTF. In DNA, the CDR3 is TGTGCCAGCAGCTTAGGGGGGCCTGGGGCCAACGTCCTGACTTTC.

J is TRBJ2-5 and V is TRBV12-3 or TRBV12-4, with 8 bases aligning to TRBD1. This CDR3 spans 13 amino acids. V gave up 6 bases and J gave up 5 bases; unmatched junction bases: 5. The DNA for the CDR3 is TGTGCCAGCAGCCGACAGGGGTGGGAGACCCAGTACTTC. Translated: CASSRQGWETQYF.

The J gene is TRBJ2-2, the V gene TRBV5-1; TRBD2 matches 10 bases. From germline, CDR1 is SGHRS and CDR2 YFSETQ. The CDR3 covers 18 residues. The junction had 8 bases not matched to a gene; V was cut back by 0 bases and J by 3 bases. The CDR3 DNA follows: TGCGCCAGCAGCTTGGTCCCTAGCGGGAGTCTTGACACCGGGGAGCTGTTTTTT. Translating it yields CASSLVPSGSLDTGELFF.

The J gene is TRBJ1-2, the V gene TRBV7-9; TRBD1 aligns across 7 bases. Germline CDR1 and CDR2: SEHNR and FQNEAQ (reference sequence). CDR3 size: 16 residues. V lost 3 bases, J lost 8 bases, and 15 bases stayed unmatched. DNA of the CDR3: TGTGCCAGCAGCTTCTCGACAGGGATTCTATCCTACGGCTACACCTTC. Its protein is CASSFSTGILSYGYTF.

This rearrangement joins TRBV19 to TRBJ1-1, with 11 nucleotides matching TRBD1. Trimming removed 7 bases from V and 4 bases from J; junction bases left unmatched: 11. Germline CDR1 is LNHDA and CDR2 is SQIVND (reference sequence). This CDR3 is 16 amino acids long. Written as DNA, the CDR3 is TGTGCCAGTACCCCCGGACAGGGGGCGGGCGGCACTGAAGCTTTCTTT. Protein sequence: CASTPGQGAGGTEAFF.

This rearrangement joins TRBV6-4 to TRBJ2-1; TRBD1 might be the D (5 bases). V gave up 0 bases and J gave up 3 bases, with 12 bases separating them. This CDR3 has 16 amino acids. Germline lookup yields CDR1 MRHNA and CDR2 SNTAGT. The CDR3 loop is CASSDSPRTSYNEQFF. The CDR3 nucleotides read TGTGCCAGCAGTGACTCCCCAAGGACAAGCTACAATGAGCAGTTCTTC.

The CDR3 spells CAIKAAAGEQFF. The CDR3 DNA reads as TGTGCCATCAAGGCCGCGGCCGGTGAGCAGTTCTTC. This chain connects TRBV10-3 to TRBJ2-1; D is uncertain. V was clipped by 7 bases and J by 9 bases, with 13 bases between them. This CDR3 comprises 12 residues. Germline CDR1 ENHRY, CDR2 SYGVKD.

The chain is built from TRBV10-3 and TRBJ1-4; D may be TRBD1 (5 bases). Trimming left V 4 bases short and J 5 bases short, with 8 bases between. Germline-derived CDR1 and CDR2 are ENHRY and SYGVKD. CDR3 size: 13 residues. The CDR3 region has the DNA TGTGCCATCAGTGGGGGCCAGAATGAAAAACTGTTTTTT. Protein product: CAISGGQNEKLFF.

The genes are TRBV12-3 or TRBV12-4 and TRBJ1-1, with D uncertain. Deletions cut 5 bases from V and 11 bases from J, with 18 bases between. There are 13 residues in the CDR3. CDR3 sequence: CASSTRRGLDAFF. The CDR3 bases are TGTGCCAGCAGTACACGGAGAGGGCTTGACGCTTTCTTT.

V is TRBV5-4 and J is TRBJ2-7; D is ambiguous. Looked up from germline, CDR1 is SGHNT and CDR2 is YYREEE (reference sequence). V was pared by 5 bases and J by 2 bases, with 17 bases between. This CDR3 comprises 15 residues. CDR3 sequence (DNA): TGTGCCAGCAGTTCTAAGTTTTCCCGAACCTACGAGCAGTACTTC. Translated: CASSSKFSRTYEQYF.

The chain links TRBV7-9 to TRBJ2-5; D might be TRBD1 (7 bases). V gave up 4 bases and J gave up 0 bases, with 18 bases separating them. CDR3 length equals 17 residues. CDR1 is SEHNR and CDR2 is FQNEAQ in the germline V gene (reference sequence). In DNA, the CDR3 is TGTGCCAGCAGCTCCTGGGGGGACAGAAGGTACCAAGAGACCCAGTACTTC. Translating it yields CASSSWGDRRYQETQYF.

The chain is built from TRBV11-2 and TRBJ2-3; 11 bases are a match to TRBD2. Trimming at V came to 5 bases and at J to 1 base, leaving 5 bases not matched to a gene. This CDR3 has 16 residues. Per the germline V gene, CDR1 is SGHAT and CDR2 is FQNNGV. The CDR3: CASSPILAGGTDTQYF. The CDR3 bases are TGTGCCAGCAGCCCTATACTAGCGGGGGGCACAGATACGCAGTATTTT.

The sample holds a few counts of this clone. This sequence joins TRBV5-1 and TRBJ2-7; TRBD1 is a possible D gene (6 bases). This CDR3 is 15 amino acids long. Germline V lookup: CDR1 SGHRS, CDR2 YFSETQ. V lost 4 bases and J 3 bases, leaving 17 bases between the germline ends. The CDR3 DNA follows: TGCGCCAGCAGCGAAAACAGGGCTCCTATCTACGAGCAGTACTTC. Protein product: CASSENRAPIYEQYF.

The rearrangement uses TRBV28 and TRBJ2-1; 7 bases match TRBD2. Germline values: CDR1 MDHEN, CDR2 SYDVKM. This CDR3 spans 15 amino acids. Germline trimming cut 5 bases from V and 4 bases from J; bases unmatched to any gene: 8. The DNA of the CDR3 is TGTGCCAGCAGTCCGCCGGGACTATCGTACAATGAGCAGTTCTTC. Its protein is CASSPPGLSYNEQFF.